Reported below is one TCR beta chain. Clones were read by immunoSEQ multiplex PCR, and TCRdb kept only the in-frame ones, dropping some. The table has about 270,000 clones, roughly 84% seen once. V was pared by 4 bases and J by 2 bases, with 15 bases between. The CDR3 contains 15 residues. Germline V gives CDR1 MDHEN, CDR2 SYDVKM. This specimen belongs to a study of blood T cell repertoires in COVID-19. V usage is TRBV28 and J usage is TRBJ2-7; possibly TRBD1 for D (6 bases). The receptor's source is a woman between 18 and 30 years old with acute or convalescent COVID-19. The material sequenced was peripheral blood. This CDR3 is CASSSGMGATYEQYF. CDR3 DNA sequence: TGTGCCAGCAGTTCCGGGATGGGGGCTACCTACGAGCAGTACTTC.